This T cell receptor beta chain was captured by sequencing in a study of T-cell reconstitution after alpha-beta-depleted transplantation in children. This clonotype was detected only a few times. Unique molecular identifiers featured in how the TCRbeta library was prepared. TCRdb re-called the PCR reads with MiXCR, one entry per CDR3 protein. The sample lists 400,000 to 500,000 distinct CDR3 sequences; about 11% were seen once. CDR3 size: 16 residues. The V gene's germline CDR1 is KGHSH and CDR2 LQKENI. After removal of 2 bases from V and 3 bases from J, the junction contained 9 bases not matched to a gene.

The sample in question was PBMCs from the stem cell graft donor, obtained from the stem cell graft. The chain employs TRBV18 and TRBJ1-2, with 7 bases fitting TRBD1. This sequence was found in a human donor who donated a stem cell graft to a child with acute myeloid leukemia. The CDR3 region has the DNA TGTGCCAGCTCACCAAGCTATCGGGACAGCCACTATGGCTACACCTTC. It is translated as CASSPSYRDSHYGYTF.